These T cell receptor beta chains were read from a single sample in a study of blood T cell repertoires in COVID-19. Sequencing used immunoSEQ multiplex PCR; TCRdb keeps in-frame clones, though not all of them. The sample consists of 300,000 or so clones, roughly 90% of them appearing once. The sample consisted of peripheral blood. The receptors come from a man aged 18 to 29 who had recovered from COVID-19. Both conserved end residues are part of each CDR3. The order of the fields is V gene, J gene, D gene, clone size, CDR3 DNA, CDR3 protein. A D gene is named only where the DNA matches it firmly. The size field is filled for only some rows; it gives once, few, many or a size class.

v_gene: TRBV9; j_gene: TRBJ2-5; d_gene: -; abundance: -; CDR3nt: TGTGCCAGCAGCGTAGGCAGGGAAGAGACCCAGTACTTC; CDR3aa: CASSVGREETQYF
v_gene: TRBV27; j_gene: TRBJ2-7; d_gene: -; abundance: -; CDR3nt: TGTGCCAGCACCAATCCGGGGGAACCCTACGAGCAGTACTTC; CDR3aa: CASTNPGEPYEQYF
v_gene: TRBV30; j_gene: TRBJ2-3; d_gene: TRBD2; abundance: -; CDR3nt: TGTGCCTGGAGTGTAGGGACTAGAACAAGAAGGGATACGCAGTATTTT; CDR3aa: CAWSVGTRTRRDTQYF
v_gene: TRBV4-3; j_gene: TRBJ1-3; d_gene: TRBD1; abundance: once; CDR3nt: TGCGCCAGCAGCCAAGACGGGGACAGGGGGCAGTATGGAAACACCATATATTTT; CDR3aa: CASSQDGDRGQYGNTIYF
v_gene: TRBV10-3; j_gene: TRBJ2-3; d_gene: TRBD2; abundance: -; CDR3nt: TGTGCCATCAGTGAGCTCTTAGCGGGGGGCCTCGTCATCACAGATACGCAGTATTTT; CDR3aa: CAISELLAGGLVITDTQYF
v_gene: TRBV10-3; j_gene: TRBJ1-4; d_gene: TRBD1; abundance: -; CDR3nt: TGTGCCATCAGTGATAAGGGACAGATGGCGAATGAAAAACTGTTTTTT; CDR3aa: CAISDKGQMANEKLFF
v_gene: TRBV18; j_gene: TRBJ2-3; d_gene: TRBD1; abundance: -; CDR3nt: TGTGCCAGCTCACCTCTGGACAGGGACTTCACAGATACGCAGTATTTT; CDR3aa: CASSPLDRDFTDTQYF
v_gene: TRBV5-1; j_gene: TRBJ2-7; d_gene: -; abundance: -; CDR3nt: TGCGCCAGCAAGACGGAGCCCTACGAGCAGTACTTC; CDR3aa: CASKTEPYEQYF
v_gene: TRBV28; j_gene: TRBJ1-1; d_gene: TRBD1; abundance: -; CDR3nt: TGTGCCAGCAGGGGGACAGGTCTTTTTGAAGCTTTCTTT; CDR3aa: CASRGTGLFEAFF
v_gene: TRBV9; j_gene: TRBJ2-1; d_gene: -; abundance: -; CDR3nt: TGTGCCAGCAGCGTACGTACTGGTAATGAGCAGTTCTTC; CDR3aa: CASSVRTGNEQFF
v_gene: TRBV15; j_gene: TRBJ1-3; d_gene: -; abundance: -; CDR3nt: TGTGCCACCAGCCAGGACAGAATCTCTGGAAACACCATATATTTT; CDR3aa: CATSQDRISGNTIYF
v_gene: TRBV4-3; j_gene: TRBJ2-1; d_gene: TRBD2; abundance: -; CDR3nt: TGCGCCAGCAGCCAAACGACTCTGACTAGCGGGGGGGCTGTTAATGAGCAGTTCTTC; CDR3aa: CASSQTTLTSGGAVNEQFF
v_gene: TRBV27; j_gene: TRBJ2-2; d_gene: TRBD2; abundance: -; CDR3nt: TGTGCCAGCACCCAGCGGGAGGCGGGCACCGGGGAGCTGTTTTTT; CDR3aa: CASTQREAGTGELFF
v_gene: TRBV6-2/TRBV6-3; j_gene: TRBJ1-1; d_gene: -; abundance: -; CDR3nt: TGTGCCAGCAGTTACTTCTCGTACACTGAAGCTTTCTTT; CDR3aa: CASSYFSYTEAFF
v_gene: TRBV5-1; j_gene: TRBJ2-7; d_gene: -; abundance: -; CDR3nt: TGCGCCAGCAGCTTGGTTCGAGGGAGTAACTACGAGCAGTACTTC; CDR3aa: CASSLVRGSNYEQYF
v_gene: TRBV6-1; j_gene: TRBJ1-2; d_gene: -; abundance: -; CDR3nt: TGTGCCAGCAGTGAATACGGTGCTGGCTATGGCTACACCTTC; CDR3aa: CASSEYGAGYGYTF
v_gene: TRBV7-9; j_gene: TRBJ2-7; d_gene: -; abundance: -; CDR3nt: TGTGCCAGCAGCTTACTTGGGTATGCGACAGTGGGTCCCTACGAGCAGTACTTC; CDR3aa: CASSLLGYATVGPYEQYF
v_gene: TRBV7-9; j_gene: TRBJ1-2; d_gene: -; abundance: -; CDR3nt: TGTGCCAGCAGACCTCCGACAGGACTCTATGGCTACACCTTC; CDR3aa: CASRPPTGLYGYTF
v_gene: TRBV19; j_gene: TRBJ1-2; d_gene: -; abundance: -; CDR3nt: TGTGCCAGTAGTATCGTGAGTCACTATGGCTACACCTTC; CDR3aa: CASSIVSHYGYTF
v_gene: TRBV18; j_gene: TRBJ1-1; d_gene: -; abundance: -; CDR3nt: TGTGCCAGCTCACCACGAACCGGACAGATCATGAACACTGAAGCTTTCTTT; CDR3aa: CASSPRTGQIMNTEAFF
v_gene: TRBV15; j_gene: TRBJ2-5; d_gene: TRBD1; abundance: -; CDR3nt: TGTGCCACCAGCAGAGATCGAGGGACAGGGGGTCGAGAGACCCAGTACTTC; CDR3aa: CATSRDRGTGGRETQYF
v_gene: TRBV3-1/TRBV3-2; j_gene: TRBJ1-5; d_gene: TRBD1; abundance: -; CDR3nt: TGTGCCAGCAGCCCTCGAACTGGGGGGACAGGGTCCTCCAATCAGCCCCAGCATTTT; CDR3aa: CASSPRTGGTGSSNQPQHF
v_gene: TRBV11-2; j_gene: TRBJ1-2; d_gene: TRBD1; abundance: once; CDR3nt: TGTGCCAGCAGCTTATCGACAGGGGACTATGGCTACACCTTC; CDR3aa: CASSLSTGDYGYTF
v_gene: TRBV12-3/TRBV12-4; j_gene: TRBJ2-7; d_gene: -; abundance: -; CDR3nt: TGTGCCAGCAGTTTAGGGCAGTACGAGCAGTACTTC; CDR3aa: CASSLGQYEQYF
v_gene: TRBV7-9; j_gene: TRBJ2-2; d_gene: -; abundance: -; CDR3nt: TGTGCCAGCAGCTTAGGTTCCCTAGTGAACACCGGGGAGCTGTTTTTT; CDR3aa: CASSLGSLVNTGELFF
v_gene: TRBV11-1; j_gene: TRBJ2-7; d_gene: TRBD2; abundance: -; CDR3nt: TGTGCCAGCAGCTTAACGGGCGGGAGTCCCTACGAGCAGTACTTC; CDR3aa: CASSLTGGSPYEQYF
v_gene: TRBV18; j_gene: TRBJ1-1; d_gene: -; abundance: once; CDR3nt: TGTGCCAGCTCACCCGTATTACAGGGTACGAACACTGAAGCTTTCTTT; CDR3aa: CASSPVLQGTNTEAFF
v_gene: TRBV3-1/TRBV3-2; j_gene: TRBJ1-2; d_gene: TRBD1; abundance: -; CDR3nt: TGTGCCAGCAGCCCCGGGACAGGCGGCTATGGCTACACCTTC; CDR3aa: CASSPGTGGYGYTF
v_gene: TRBV30; j_gene: TRBJ1-2; d_gene: -; abundance: -; CDR3nt: TGTGCCTGGAGCGGAGTGACCTATGGCTACACCTTC; CDR3aa: CAWSGVTYGYTF
v_gene: TRBV18; j_gene: TRBJ2-1; d_gene: -; abundance: -; CDR3nt: TGTGCCAGCTCACCAAACGCGGGACTTTTCAATGAGCAGTTCTTC; CDR3aa: CASSPNAGLFNEQFF
v_gene: TRBV4-1; j_gene: TRBJ1-2; d_gene: TRBD1; abundance: -; CDR3nt: TGCGCCAGCAGCCAAGTCTTTCAGGGGGACTATGGCTACACCTTC; CDR3aa: CASSQVFQGDYGYTF
v_gene: TRBV9; j_gene: TRBJ1-2; d_gene: -; abundance: -; CDR3nt: TGTGCCAGCAGCGTAGACGGGGAGGTCTCCTATGGCTACACCTTC; CDR3aa: CASSVDGEVSYGYTF
v_gene: TRBV6-4; j_gene: TRBJ2-1; d_gene: TRBD2; abundance: -; CDR3nt: TGTGCCAGCAGTGCTGCGGGGGGATCCTACAATGAGCAGTTCTTC; CDR3aa: CASSAAGGSYNEQFF
v_gene: TRBV19; j_gene: TRBJ1-2; d_gene: -; abundance: once; CDR3nt: TGTGCCAGTAGTATATGGGCGAGAACAGCTAACTATGGCTACACCTTC; CDR3aa: CASSIWARTANYGYTF
v_gene: TRBV6-5; j_gene: TRBJ2-5; d_gene: TRBD2; abundance: -; CDR3nt: TGTGCCAGCAGCCTGACTAGCCGGGAGACCCAGTACTTC; CDR3aa: CASSLTSRETQYF
v_gene: TRBV6-5; j_gene: TRBJ1-2; d_gene: TRBD1; abundance: -; CDR3nt: TGTGCCAGCAGTTACTCCCCAGGGGGGAATGGCTACACCTTC; CDR3aa: CASSYSPGGNGYTF
v_gene: TRBV19; j_gene: TRBJ2-2; d_gene: TRBD2; abundance: -; CDR3nt: TGTGCCAGTAGTATCTCAGGGAGGGGCACCGGGGAGCTGTTTTTT; CDR3aa: CASSISGRGTGELFF
v_gene: TRBV6-5; j_gene: TRBJ2-7; d_gene: -; abundance: -; CDR3nt: TGTGCCAGCAGTTACAACAGGGTATACGAGCAGTACTTC; CDR3aa: CASSYNRVYEQYF
v_gene: TRBV7-6; j_gene: TRBJ2-1; d_gene: -; abundance: once; CDR3nt: TGTGCCAGCAGCCCCACGGCCCTAGGCTACAATGAGCAGTTCTTC; CDR3aa: CASSPTALGYNEQFF
v_gene: TRBV20-1; j_gene: TRBJ2-5; d_gene: -; abundance: -; CDR3nt: TGCAGTGCTAGCGACCAAGAGACCCAGTACTTC; CDR3aa: CSASDQETQYF
v_gene: TRBV5-4; j_gene: TRBJ1-1; d_gene: TRBD1; abundance: -; CDR3nt: TGTGCCAGCCGAGGGACAGATCCTTACACTGAAGCTTTCTTT; CDR3aa: CASRGTDPYTEAFF
v_gene: TRBV10-3; j_gene: TRBJ2-4; d_gene: -; abundance: -; CDR3nt: TGTGCCCTTACTAATTCCAGGACAGAAAAAAACATTCAGTACTTC; CDR3aa: CALTNSRTEKNIQYF
v_gene: TRBV9; j_gene: TRBJ2-2; d_gene: -; abundance: -; CDR3nt: TGTGCCAGCAGCGCCCTCCGACAGCTCGGGGAGCTGTTTTTT; CDR3aa: CASSALRQLGELFF
v_gene: TRBV15; j_gene: TRBJ2-3; d_gene: TRBD2; abundance: -; CDR3nt: TGTGCCACCAGCAGAGATCCCGCGGGAGGCTCAGATACGCAGTATTTT; CDR3aa: CATSRDPAGGSDTQYF